This is a list of T cell receptor beta chains from one sample in a study of blood T cells in healthy people across ages. MiXCR was run by TCRdb on the 5' RACE reads, yielding one entry per CDR3 protein. The sample carries 910,000 or so distinct CDR3 sequences, just over 50% recorded once. Sequencing used blood. The receptor set was obtained from a woman aged 55-70 years in good health. The CDR3 runs from the conserved cysteine through the conserved F or W. Each record gives: clone size, V gene, J gene, D gene, CDR3 protein, CDR3 DNA. A D gene is named only where the DNA matches it firmly. Part of the rows lack a size; the others show once, few, many or a class for expanded clones.

clone_size: .
v_call: TRBV5-1
j_call: TRBJ1-1
d_call: .
cdr3_aa: CASSLVGGDILADTEAFF
cdr3_nt: TGCGCCAGCAGCTTGGTCGGAGGGGATATTTTGGCAGACACTGAAGCTTTCTTT

clone_size: few
v_call: TRBV20-1
j_call: TRBJ2-5
d_call: .
cdr3_aa: CSARDPGTEKETQYF
cdr3_nt: TGCAGTGCTAGAGACCCCGGGACGGAAAAAGAGACCCAGTACTTC

clone_size: few
v_call: TRBV6-5
j_call: TRBJ2-1
d_call: .
cdr3_aa: CASSYSNSPPYNEQFF
cdr3_nt: TGTGCCAGCAGTTACTCGAACTCCCCCCCCTACAATGAGCAGTTCTTC

clone_size: few
v_call: TRBV12-3/TRBV12-4
j_call: TRBJ2-1
d_call: .
cdr3_aa: CASSFGVYNEQFF
cdr3_nt: TGTGCCAGCAGTTTTGGCGTTTACAATGAGCAGTTCTTC

clone_size: few
v_call: TRBV29-1
j_call: TRBJ2-1
d_call: .
cdr3_aa: CSVGGTSWGEQFF
cdr3_nt: TGCAGCGTAGGGGGAACCTCCTGGGGGGAGCAGTTCTTC

clone_size: few
v_call: TRBV20-1
j_call: TRBJ2-5
d_call: .
cdr3_aa: CSANELGPAETQYF
cdr3_nt: TGCAGTGCTAATGAACTAGGACCGGCGGAGACCCAGTACTTC

clone_size: .
v_call: TRBV7-7
j_call: TRBJ2-1
d_call: .
cdr3_aa: CASSPGRFF
cdr3_nt: TGTGCCAGCAGCCCAGGGAGGTTCTTC

clone_size: few
v_call: TRBV6-2/TRBV6-3
j_call: TRBJ2-7
d_call: .
cdr3_aa: CASSYSDRESPNEQYF
cdr3_nt: TGTGCCAGCAGTTACTCGGACCGGGAATCTCCAAACGAGCAGTACTTC

clone_size: few
v_call: TRBV29-1
j_call: TRBJ2-1
d_call: .
cdr3_aa: CSVAFGRNEQFF
cdr3_nt: TGCAGCGTCGCCTTCGGGCGCAATGAGCAGTTCTTC

clone_size: few
v_call: TRBV20-1
j_call: TRBJ2-7
d_call: .
cdr3_aa: CSACGTSSSYEQYF
cdr3_nt: TGCAGTGCTTGTGGGACGAGTAGCTCCTACGAGCAGTACTTC

clone_size: few
v_call: TRBV18
j_call: TRBJ2-5
d_call: .
cdr3_aa: CASSPPVGKGETQYF
cdr3_nt: TGTGCCAGCTCACCACCTGTTGGGAAGGGCGAGACCCAGTACTTC

clone_size: many
v_call: TRBV6-1
j_call: TRBJ2-1
d_call: .
cdr3_aa: CASSEASGSYNEQFF
cdr3_nt: TGTGCCAGCAGTGAAGCTAGCGGCTCCTACAATGAGCAGTTCTTC

clone_size: .
v_call: TRBV5-1
j_call: TRBJ2-1
d_call: .
cdr3_aa: CASSFGLYDNEQFF
cdr3_nt: TGCGCCAGCAGCTTCGGCCTATATGACAATGAGCAGTTCTTC

clone_size: once
v_call: TRBV28
j_call: TRBJ2-1
d_call: TRBD1
cdr3_aa: CASRGTGWDEQFF
cdr3_nt: TGTGCCAGCAGGGGGACAGGGTGGGATGAGCAGTTCTTC

clone_size: .
v_call: TRBV6-2/TRBV6-3
j_call: TRBJ2-3
d_call: .
cdr3_aa: CASRRVGRGSTDTQYF
cdr3_nt: TGTGCCAGCAGACGGGTCGGCAGAGGGAGCACAGATACGCAGTATTTT

clone_size: few
v_call: TRBV20-1
j_call: TRBJ2-3
d_call: TRBD1
cdr3_aa: CSAPDRAFTDTQYF
cdr3_nt: TGCAGTGCGCCGGACAGGGCTTTTACAGATACGCAGTATTTT

clone_size: .
v_call: TRBV20-1
j_call: TRBJ2-4
d_call: .
cdr3_aa: CSARPGLAKNIQYF
cdr3_nt: TGCAGTGCTAGGCCGGGTCTAGCCAAAAACATTCAGTACTTC

clone_size: .
v_call: TRBV4-3
j_call: TRBJ1-2
d_call: TRBD1
cdr3_aa: CASSQDWAGGSGYYGYTF
cdr3_nt: TGCGCCAGCAGCCAAGATTGGGCAGGGGGATCGGGCTATTATGGCTACACCTTC

clone_size: .
v_call: TRBV15
j_call: TRBJ2-5
d_call: .
cdr3_aa: CATSREREGLSQETQYF
cdr3_nt: TGTGCCACCAGCAGAGAGCGAGAGGGCTTAAGCCAGGAGACCCAGTACTTC

clone_size: .
v_call: TRBV12-3/TRBV12-4
j_call: TRBJ1-3
d_call: .
cdr3_aa: CASSPGANSGNTIYF
cdr3_nt: TGTGCCAGCTCGCCCGGGGCTAACTCTGGAAACACCATATATTTT

clone_size: few
v_call: TRBV12-3/TRBV12-4
j_call: TRBJ1-4
d_call: TRBD1
cdr3_aa: CASTKDRGREKLFF
cdr3_nt: TGTGCCAGCACCAAAGACAGGGGACGTGAAAAACTGTTTTTT

clone_size: .
v_call: TRBV2
j_call: TRBJ2-3
d_call: .
cdr3_aa: CASSPGDFTDTRYF
cdr3_nt: TGTGCCAGCAGCCCAGGGGACTTCACAGATACGCGGTATTTT

clone_size: .
v_call: TRBV11-2
j_call: TRBJ2-4
d_call: TRBD2
cdr3_aa: CASSSLAGGPGKNIQYF
cdr3_nt: TGTGCCAGCAGCTCCCTAGCGGGAGGGCCTGGCAAAAACATTCAGTACTTC

clone_size: .
v_call: TRBV7-2
j_call: TRBJ1-2
d_call: .
cdr3_aa: CASAGGTKEDGYTF
cdr3_nt: TGTGCCAGCGCGGGAGGGACTAAAGAGGATGGCTACACCTTC

clone_size: .
v_call: TRBV12-3/TRBV12-4
j_call: TRBJ2-5
d_call: TRBD1
cdr3_aa: CASSFNRGRGETQYF
cdr3_nt: TGTGCCAGCAGTTTTAACAGGGGGAGAGGAGAGACCCAGTACTTC

clone_size: few
v_call: TRBV7-2
j_call: TRBJ2-5
d_call: .
cdr3_aa: CASSPPLNGRETQYF
cdr3_nt: TGTGCCAGCAGCCCTCCCTTAAATGGGAGAGAGACCCAGTACTTC

clone_size: .
v_call: TRBV20-1
j_call: TRBJ2-1
d_call: .
cdr3_aa: CSAGPSNEQFF
cdr3_nt: TGCAGTGCGGGCCCGAGTAATGAGCAGTTCTTC

clone_size: once
v_call: TRBV20-1
j_call: TRBJ2-5
d_call: .
cdr3_aa: CSAVTETQYF
cdr3_nt: TGCAGTGCCGTAACAGAGACCCAGTACTTC

clone_size: .
v_call: TRBV29-1
j_call: TRBJ1-1
d_call: .
cdr3_aa: CSVGGGANTEAFF
cdr3_nt: TGCAGCGTTGGCGGAGGGGCGAACACTGAAGCTTTCTTT

clone_size: few
v_call: TRBV7-9
j_call: TRBJ2-1
d_call: TRBD2
cdr3_aa: CASSLARGSGAYNEQFF
cdr3_nt: TGTGCCAGCAGCTTAGCCCGCGGTAGCGGGGCCTACAATGAGCAGTTCTTC

clone_size: .
v_call: TRBV29-1
j_call: TRBJ2-7
d_call: .
cdr3_aa: CSVGEVTYEQYF
cdr3_nt: TGCAGCGTTGGAGAGGTAACCTACGAGCAGTACTTC

clone_size: .
v_call: TRBV10-3
j_call: TRBJ1-2
d_call: .
cdr3_aa: CAISEEVRGYTF
cdr3_nt: TGTGCCATCAGTGAGGAGGTGAGAGGCTACACCTTC

clone_size: .
v_call: TRBV29-1
j_call: TRBJ2-1
d_call: TRBD2
cdr3_aa: CSVGAGGHEQFF
cdr3_nt: TGCAGCGTTGGCGCGGGAGGGCATGAGCAGTTCTTC

clone_size: .
v_call: TRBV28
j_call: TRBJ1-5
d_call: TRBD1
cdr3_aa: CASSQTGSGQPQHF
cdr3_nt: TGTGCCAGCAGTCAGACAGGGTCTGGGCAGCCCCAGCATTTT

clone_size: .
v_call: TRBV7-9
j_call: TRBJ2-7
d_call: TRBD2
cdr3_aa: CASSSPIVGLAGEQYF
cdr3_nt: TGTGCCAGCAGCTCCCCGATAGTGGGACTAGCGGGCGAGCAGTACTTC

clone_size: few
v_call: TRBV3-1
j_call: TRBJ2-1
d_call: TRBD2
cdr3_aa: CASSRDGRALGEQFF
cdr3_nt: TGTGCCAGCAGCCGGGACGGGAGGGCCCTCGGTGAGCAGTTCTTC

clone_size: .
v_call: TRBV7-8
j_call: TRBJ2-7
d_call: TRBD2
cdr3_aa: CASSLRSGSNFLGRYEQYF
cdr3_nt: TGTGCCAGCAGCTTACGGAGCGGGAGTAACTTCCTTGGGCGGTACGAGCAGTACTTC

clone_size: .
v_call: TRBV20-1
j_call: TRBJ2-3
d_call: .
cdr3_aa: CSGRARGSTDTQYF
cdr3_nt: TGCAGTGGAAGGGCCCGGGGCAGTACAGATACGCAGTATTTT

clone_size: .
v_call: TRBV6-1
j_call: TRBJ2-5
d_call: .
cdr3_aa: CASSQRTATEQYF
cdr3_nt: TGTGCCAGCAGCCAACGGACAGCTACGGAGCAGTACTTC

clone_size: few
v_call: TRBV2
j_call: TRBJ1-4
d_call: TRBD1
cdr3_aa: CASRPGTGGSDNEKLFF
cdr3_nt: TGTGCCAGCAGACCCGGGACAGGGGGTTCCGATAATGAAAAACTGTTTTTT

clone_size: .
v_call: TRBV4-2
j_call: TRBJ1-2
d_call: TRBD1
cdr3_aa: CASSQRGTARGYGYTF
cdr3_nt: TGTGCCAGCAGCCAACGCGGGACAGCCCGGGGGTATGGCTACACCTTC

clone_size: .
v_call: TRBV7-6
j_call: TRBJ1-4
d_call: TRBD1
cdr3_aa: CASSLGGVGGGGKLFF
cdr3_nt: TGTGCCAGCAGCTTAGGGGGTGTTGGAGGGGGCGGAAAACTGTTTTTT

clone_size: .
v_call: TRBV15
j_call: TRBJ1-2
d_call: .
cdr3_aa: CATSRVGGSGDYGYTF
cdr3_nt: TGTGCCACCAGCAGAGTCGGGGGGAGTGGGGACTATGGCTACACCTTC

clone_size: few
v_call: TRBV4-1
j_call: TRBJ2-3
d_call: .
cdr3_aa: CASSQLVPTDTQYF
cdr3_nt: TGCGCCAGCAGCCAACTAGTCCCCACAGATACGCAGTATTTT